These T cell receptor beta chains were read from a single sample in a study of cytomegalovirus exposure and HLA in healthy donors. The table came from immunoSEQ multiplex PCR; TCRdb's copy has only in-frame clones and leaves some out. Of roughly 120,000 clones listed, around 81% are singletons. Source material: PBMCs. These TCRs come from a woman younger than 45 in good health and CMV-seronegative. CDR3s leave out the opening cysteine and the closing phenylalanine or tryptophan. The D gene is left open where the match is weak.

J,V,D,CDR3
TRBJ1-5,TRBV19,-,ASSTRTAGNQPQH
TRBJ2-7,TRBV6-5,TRBD2,ATTGLASYEQY
TRBJ1-1,TRBV13,-,ASSGEGDMNTEAF
TRBJ2-7,TRBV6-1,TRBD2,ASSETSGSYEQY
TRBJ2-7,TRBV2,-,ASTPSGGGSYEQY
TRBJ2-7,TRBV27,TRBD2,ASRGLDYYEQY
TRBJ2-5,TRBV2,TRBD2,ASSEAPSGPPQETQY
TRBJ2-1,TRBV27,-,ASSFKLLSGNEQF
TRBJ2-5,TRBV7-2,-,ASSWSHRAETQY
TRBJ2-1,TRBV27,TRBD2,ASGPRLAGLSNEQF
TRBJ2-1,TRBV23-1,TRBD1,ASSQWTGADYNEQF
TRBJ2-5,TRBV27,TRBD2,ASSLLLAGGRETQY
TRBJ2-1,TRBV15,TRBD2,ATSPRGGGRGNEQF
TRBJ2-7,TRBV7-6,-,ASSPLRGRSYEQY
TRBJ1-1,TRBV18,-,ASSPLRAPSAEAF